The 8 T cell receptor beta chains listed next were all sequenced from one sample in a study of cytomegalovirus exposure and HLA in healthy donors. Researchers ran the PCR with 60 Vbeta and 13 Jbeta primers. Profiling relied on immunoSEQ multiplex PCR, and the TCRdb table lists in-frame clones only, not all of them. The sample carries under 200,000 clones, around 80% recorded once. Input material: PBMCs. All receptors derive from a man aged 35-49 years in good health and CMV-seropositive.

This sequence joins TRBV5-1 and TRBJ2-7; 9 bases map to TRBD2. The CDR3 runs 15 residues. Trimming took 3 bases from V and 7 from J; bases not matched to a gene: 11. Germline-derived CDR1 and CDR2 are SGHRS and YFSETQ. In DNA form, the CDR3 reads TGCGCCAGCAGCTACTTAGCGGGAGACGGGGGGGAGCAGTACTTC. Translated, it gives CASSYLAGDGGEQYF.

The chain recombines TRBV5-1 with TRBJ1-3; D call uncertain. The ends were cut back, 0 bases at V and 2 bases at J, with 12 bases in the middle. The CDR3 has 16 amino acids. Germline values: CDR1 SGHRS, CDR2 YFSETQ. The CDR3 is CASSLGGTGAGNTIYF. DNA for the CDR3: TGCGCCAGCAGCTTGGGGGGAACCGGGGCTGGAAACACCATATATTTT.

The J gene is TRBJ2-7, the V gene TRBV13; TRBD1 matches at 9 bases. CDR3 length: 13 amino acids. V trimming: 1 base; J trimming: 7 bases; junction bases outside the gene matches: 2. Germline CDR1 reads PRHDT; CDR2 reads FYEKMQ (reference sequence). The CDR3 sequence is CASSLDRGQEQYF. CDR3 DNA: TGTGCCAGCAGCTTAGACAGGGGGCAGGAGCAGTACTTC.

This clone has a handful of counts. J is TRBJ1-1 and V is TRBV5-1, with D possibly matching TRBD1 (5 bases). This CDR3 spans 15 amino acids. Trimming took off 4 bases at V and 1 base at J, with 14 bases between the two ends. CDR1 and CDR2 from the germline V gene are SGHRS and YFSETQ. Here the CDR3 reads CASSERQPQNTEAFF. As DNA, the CDR3 is TGCGCCAGCAGCGAAAGACAGCCCCAGAACACTGAAGCTTTCTTT.

CDR3 loop: CSVVDRDSGANVLTF. The CDR3 DNA sequence: TGCAGCGTTGTTGACAGAGACTCTGGGGCCAACGTCCTGACTTTC. J is TRBJ2-6 and V is TRBV29-1; tentative D call: TRBD1 (5 bases). The germline V and J ends were trimmed by 4 bases and 0 bases, with 10 bases remaining between them. Germline V gene sequence: CDR1 SQVTM, CDR2 ANQGSEA. The CDR3 has 15 amino acids.

This clone has just a few counts. V and J are TRBV7-4 and TRBJ2-7; maybe TRBD2 (5 bases). The V gene lost 5 bases and the J gene lost 2 bases, with 13 bases spanning the gap. This CDR3 is built from 14 residues. Germline loops: CDR1 SGHVT, CDR2 SQSDAQ. The CDR3 DNA follows: TGTGCCAGCAGCCCTGCCCGGGATACCTACGAGCAGTACTTC. Protein sequence: CASSPARDTYEQYF. Full variable domain (rest looked up from reference TRBV7-4 and TRBJ2-7): GAGVSQSPRYKVAKRGRDVALRCDSISGHVTLYWYRQTLGQGSEVLTYSQSDAQRDKSGRPSGRFSAERPERSVSTLKIQRTEQGDSAVYLCASSPARDTYEQYFGPGTRLTVT.

This clone was recorded a few times. This chain links TRBV5-4 with TRBJ2-3; possible D gene TRBD2, 6 bases. The CDR3 extends over 16 amino acids. V lost 4 bases to trimming and J lost 5 bases, with 20 bases between them. In germline, CDR1 is SGHNT, CDR2 YYREEE (reference sequence). The CDR3 loop is CASSKGGTPTGDTQYF. For the CDR3, the DNA is TGTGCCAGCAGCAAGGGCGGGACGCCAACCGGAGATACGCAGTATTTT. Filled out from reference TRBV5-4 and TRBJ2-3, the complete variable domain reads ETGVTQSPTHLIKTRGQQVTLRCSSQSGHNTVSWYQQALGQGPQFIFQYYREEENGRGNFPPRFSGLQFPNYSSELNVNALELDDSALYLCASSKGGTPTGDTQYFGPGTRLTVL.

This chain connects TRBV14 to TRBJ2-7; 7 nucleotides align to TRBD2. Germline V gives CDR1 SGHDN, CDR2 FVKESK. V lost 1 base and J lost 6; bases outside the gene matches: 6. The CDR3 covers 14 residues. The CDR3 DNA follows: TGTGCCAGCAGCCAAGTTGCGGGGAGGGGCGAGCAGTACTTC. Amino acid sequence: CASSQVAGRGEQYF.